Each of the 14 T cell receptor beta chains below was sequenced from the same sample in a study of OX40 agonist ivuxolimab in advanced cancers. Libraries were prepared by immunoSEQ multiplex PCR; TCRdb keeps only in-frame clonotypes and omits some of them. Among tens of thousands of clones listed, around 80% were seen once. This material consisted of CD4+ or CD8+ T cells sorted from blood, taken in a trial of the OX40 agonist ivuxolimab. All receptors come from an adult with an advanced solid tumor such as melanoma, head and neck, liver or kidney cancer.

This chain uses TRBV11-2 with TRBJ1-1, with D perhaps matching TRBD1 (5 bases). V lost 4 bases and J 4 bases, leaving 16 bases between the germline ends. Germline lookup yields CDR1 SGHAT and CDR2 FQNNGV. This CDR3 has 15 amino acids. The CDR3 nucleotides are TGTGCCAGCAGCTCGTTCGAAAGGGGCGGCACTGAAGCTTTCTTT. Translated, it gives CASSSFERGGTEAFF.

In its sample, this clone was seen once. The chain has TRBV30 and TRBJ2-2; D is perhaps TRBD1 or TRBD2 (5 bases each). CDR1 and CDR2 (germline): GTSNPN, SVGIG (reference sequence). V lost 2 bases, J lost 2 bases, and 12 bases lay in between. This CDR3 spans 15 amino acids. The CDR3 loop is CAWSPPGPNTGELFF. The DNA for the CDR3 is TGTGCCTGGAGTCCCCCGGGGCCTAACACCGGGGAGCTGTTTTTT.

The CDR3 protein is CASSSYALGQPQHF. The CDR3, as DNA: TGTGCCAGCAGCTCCTATGCATTGGGGCAGCCCCAGCATTTT. The chain is built from TRBV7-2 and TRBJ1-5; no definite D call. This CDR3 spans 14 amino acids. Trimming pared 4 bases from V and 7 bases from J, leaving 14 bases between. The germline CDR1 and CDR2 sequences are SGHTA and FQGNSA.

The CDR3 is CASLHGGAGKNIQYF. The CDR3 DNA sequence: TGTGCCAGCCTCCACGGGGGGGCGGGCAAAAACATTCAGTACTTC. The V call is TRBV28, the J call TRBJ2-4; 8 positions match TRBD2. V lost 8 bases, J lost 3 bases, and 9 bases stayed unmatched. The CDR3 runs 15 residues. Germline CDR1 reads MDHEN; CDR2 reads SYDVKM.

The V and J genes are TRBV5-4 and TRBJ1-1; 9 nucleotides align to TRBD1. The V gene end was trimmed by 3 bases and the J gene end by 1 base; junction bases not matched to a gene: 1. The CDR3 sequence is 14 residues long. CDR1 and CDR2 from the germline V gene are SGHNT and YYREEE (reference sequence). CDR3 coding DNA: TGTGCCAGCAGCTGGGGACAGGGGAACACTGAAGCTTTCTTT. Protein product: CASSWGQGNTEAFF. Full variable domain (outside the CDR3, taken from reference TRBV5-4 and TRBJ1-1): ETGVTQSPTHLIKTRGQQVTLRCSSQSGHNTVSWYQQALGQGPQFIFQYYREEENGRGNFPPRFSGLQFPNYSSELNVNALELDDSALYLCASSWGQGNTEAFFGQGTRLTVV.

The DNA for the CDR3 is TGTGCCAGCAGGGGGACTATGTGGGAGACCCAGTACTTC. Protein: CASRGTMWETQYF. The V call is TRBV2, the J call TRBJ2-5; 7 nucleotides match TRBD2. J gave up 5 bases and V 6 bases, and 6 bases lay outside the gene matches. This CDR3 has 13 residues. Per germline, CDR1 SNHLY and CDR2 FYNNEI.

The CDR3 here is CAIRGDRVFYNEQFF. The CDR3, as DNA: TGCGCCATCCGTGGGGACAGGGTTTTCTACAATGAGCAGTTCTTC. The chain has TRBV10-2 and TRBJ2-1; 9 bases align to TRBD1. Unmatched junction bases numbered 10, after V lost 10 bases and J lost 3 bases. The V gene's germline CDR1 is WSHSY and CDR2 SAAADI. The CDR3 is made up of 15 amino acids.

This sequence joins TRBV5-1 and TRBJ1-1; a weak D match, TRBD1 (6 bases). V gave up 4 bases and J gave up 2 bases, with 12 bases separating them. Germline V CDR1 and CDR2: SGHRS, YFSETQ. The CDR3 runs 14 residues. The CDR3 coding sequence is TGCGCCAGCAGCGCCGGGACAATAAACACTGAAGCTTTCTTT. It specifies CASSAGTINTEAFF.

The V call is TRBV6-1, the J call TRBJ2-7; tentatively, D is TRBD2 (6 bases). V was pared by 3 bases and J by 3 bases, with 15 bases between. The CDR3 spans 15 residues. CDR1 and CDR2 from the germline V gene are MNHNS and SASEGT. Written as DNA, the CDR3 is TGTGCCAGCAGTGAGGGACTCGATGGAAGCTACGAGCAGTACTTC. This encodes CASSEGLDGSYEQYF.

The rearrangement links TRBV28 to TRBJ1-4; D call uncertain. This CDR3 spans 14 amino acids. Trimming removed 2 bases from V and 2 bases from J, with 6 bases in between. Per germline, CDR1 MDHEN and CDR2 SYDVKM. CDR3 residues: CASSLEGTNEKLFF. In DNA, the CDR3 is TGTGCCAGCAGTTTAGAAGGGACTAATGAAAAACTGTTTTTT.

The rearrangement uses TRBV28 and TRBJ1-1, with TRBD1 matching over 7 bases. The CDR3 sequence is 12 residues long. Unmatched junction bases numbered 4, after V lost 2 bases and J lost 10 bases. Germline lookup yields CDR1 MDHEN and CDR2 SYDVKM. The CDR3 DNA follows: TGTGCCAGCAGTTTACAGGGGGTAGCAGCTTTCTTT. This gives the protein CASSLQGVAAFF.

V is TRBV4-1 and J is TRBJ1-4, with D hard to call. The CDR3 is 11 residues long. Germline V CDR1 and CDR2: MGHRA, YSYEKL. V lost 3 bases and J lost 12, with 8 bases in between. This CDR3 reads CASSHQNQLFF. CDR3 coding DNA: TGCGCCAGCAGCCATCAAAATCAACTGTTTTTT.

The chain's CDR3 is CASSSGHGATEAFF. The CDR3 DNA is TGTGCCAGCAGCTCAGGACACGGGGCCACTGAAGCTTTCTTT. The V and J genes are TRBV7-2 and TRBJ1-1; a possible D gene is TRBD1 (5 bases). CDR1 is SGHTA and CDR2 is FQGNSA in the germline V gene. This CDR3 region has 14 residues. V lost 4 bases and J 4 bases, leaving 13 bases between the germline ends.

The chain carries TRBV19 and TRBJ2-5, with a weak D call TRBD2 (5 bases). Trimming removed 3 bases at V and 1 base at J, with 12 bases between. The CDR3 consists of 15 residues. The germline V gene encodes CDR1 LNHDA and CDR2 SQIVND (reference sequence). CDR3: CASSINTGSQETQYF. In DNA, the CDR3 is TGTGCCAGTAGTATCAACACGGGGAGCCAAGAGACCCAGTACTTC.